This T cell receptor (beta chain) was retrieved from a study of T cells in Graves' hyperthyroidism and ophthalmopathy. For the study at large: Prior to any treatment, at the point of initial diagnosis, peripheral blood was collected.

There are 15 residues in the CDR3. Trimming left V 3 bases short and J 2 bases short, with 13 bases between. Looked up from germline, CDR1 is SNHLY and CDR2 is FYNNEI. Amplification of TCR beta CDR3 regions was performed using RNA transcripts as template. The TCR CDR3 was amplified in a first-round RT-PCR using the HTBI primer set. TCRdb independently ran MiXCR on the multiplex PCR reads; one entry per CDR3 protein. The repertoire holds over 250,000 distinct CDR3 sequences, with approximately 21% as singletons. Any patient presenting with uncontrolled infection, other autoimmune disease, pregnancy or lactation was left out. This clonotype occurred many times.

Sequenced sample: blood. The chain couples TRBV2 to TRBJ2-5; tentative D call: TRBD1 (5 bases). This receptor was taken from a man younger than 45 with Graves' ophthalmopathy. CDR3: CASSEQGQLQETQYF. The CDR3 DNA follows: TGTGCCAGCAGTGAGCAGGGTCAACTACAAGAGACCCAGTACTTC.